This TCR beta chain was profiled in a study of early T cells in non-severe SARS-CoV-2 infection. Broader study findings: Matches to VDJdb favored anti-spike CD8 responses and missed private and CD4 specificities.

This clonotype has just a few counts. Its antigen is as yet unknown. TCRdb recomputed calls from the 5' RACE reads with MiXCR, one row per CDR3 protein. In the table there are fewer than 65,000 distinct CDR3 sequences, less than 11% of which are singletons. Germline V gene data show CDR1 as MNHEY and CDR2 as SVGAGI. The CDR3 length is 13 residues. V shed 3 bases and J shed 7 bases, with 13 bases lying between them. The TCR originated in an adult who was a healthcare worker with PCR-confirmed SARS-CoV-2 infection or an uninfected control (not recorded which). The chain couples TRBV6-5 to TRBJ2-7; no clear D gene. The specimen sequenced was whole blood. The CDR3 nucleotides are TGTGCCAGCAGTTATGACGGGCCGGGTGAGCAGTACTTC. Amino acids: CASSYDGPGEQYF.